The clone carrying this TCR beta chain has just one count. Here immunoSEQ multiplex PCR was the method, and the copy in TCRdb shows in-frame clones only, minus some. The sample contains about 310,000 clones, approximately 81% of which appear only once. This CDR3 is built from 15 residues. Germline CDR1 and CDR2: LNHDA and SQIVND (reference sequence). V lost 1 base and J 1 base, leaving 10 bases between the germline ends. The data stem from a study of blood T cell repertoires in COVID-19. Overall study: Acute and convalescent COVID-19 samples came from the United States, Italy and Spain. T cells, B-cell-depleted T cells, or PBMCs supplied cDNA or gDNA.

Across 20 to 25 US areas, participants ranged in age from roughly 18 to 89 years. Clinical histories supplied by participants themselves formed the basis of cohort assignment. The sample taken for sequencing was PBMCs or T cells enriched from blood (not recorded which). The chain couples TRBV19 to TRBJ1-1; TRBD1 might be the D (6 bases). This TCR came from a woman under 40 who had been exposed to COVID-19. CDR3 DNA: TGTGCCAGTAGTATAGCCTCGACAGGGAACACTGAAGCTTTCTTT. The encoded protein is CASSIASTGNTEAFF.